This T cell receptor beta chain derives from a study of cytomegalovirus exposure and HLA in healthy donors. Looking at the study overall: An early release of data contained approximately 85 million unique TCRs, which came from HLA-typed donors.

The germline V gene has CDR1 SGHTS and CDR2 YDEGEE. Unmatched junction bases numbered 6, after V lost 0 bases and J lost 4 bases. This CDR3 contains 16 residues. Turning to this clone: Its specificity is not known.

The study's findings and limits: The study labeled about 160 TCR beta chains cytomegalovirus-associated. HLA alleles were associated with around 17,000 TCR beta sequences in a later analysis at 0.05 false discovery rate.

A multiplex PCR was run with 60 Vbeta primers and 13 Jbeta primers. Using immunoSEQ multiplex PCR, the repertoire was profiled, and TCRdb retains in-frame clones only, with some absent. Seen here are 250,000 or so clones, about nine tenths observed once, and the top ten hold about 1.7%. The sequencing input was PBMCs. The chain recombines TRBV5-8 with TRBJ1-1; the match to TRBD1 covers 10 bases. The sequence was obtained from a girl aged 2-10 years in good health and CMV-seronegative. The CDR3 reads CASSLGDGTGATEAFF. DNA of the CDR3: TGTGCCAGCAGCTTGGGCGATGGGACAGGGGCCACTGAAGCTTTCTTT. The whole variable domain, remainder taken from reference TRBV5-8 and TRBJ1-1, is EAGVTQSPTHLIKTRGQQATLRCSPISGHTSVYWYQQALGLGLQFLLWYDEGEERNRGNFPPRFSGRQFPNYSSELNVNALELEDSALYLCASSLGDGTGATEAFFGQGTRLTVV.